This TCR beta chain comes out of a study of spatial heterogeneity in lung cancer. Study conclusions and caveats: Tumor TCRs that were ubiquitous and expanded showed up in blood more at resection than follow-up.

Noted time point: sample taken at primary tumor resection. Unsorted tumor, nontumor lung tissue or cryopreserved PBMC supplied the whole RNA. This clonotype appeared many times. Its antigen is not known. The germline CDR1 and CDR2 sequences are SGHDT and YYEEEE. The CDR3 extends over 15 amino acids. With 2 bases removed from V and 3 bases from J, the gap between germline ends came to 12 bases. Unique molecular identifiers tagged every individual TCR cDNA molecule. MiXCR, run by TCRdb on the 5' RACE reads, gives a single entry per CDR3 protein. The profile shows roughly 48,000 distinct CDR3 sequences, around 5.2% of them singletons.

The sequences come from PBMCs, collected at surgery. The receptor was isolated from a male donor with early-stage non-small cell lung cancer. The V call is TRBV5-6, the J call TRBJ1-3; D gene ambiguous. CDR3 protein: CASSFVGSGGNTIYF. Written as DNA, the CDR3 is TGTGCCAGCAGCTTTGTGGGAAGTGGTGGAAACACCATATATTTT.